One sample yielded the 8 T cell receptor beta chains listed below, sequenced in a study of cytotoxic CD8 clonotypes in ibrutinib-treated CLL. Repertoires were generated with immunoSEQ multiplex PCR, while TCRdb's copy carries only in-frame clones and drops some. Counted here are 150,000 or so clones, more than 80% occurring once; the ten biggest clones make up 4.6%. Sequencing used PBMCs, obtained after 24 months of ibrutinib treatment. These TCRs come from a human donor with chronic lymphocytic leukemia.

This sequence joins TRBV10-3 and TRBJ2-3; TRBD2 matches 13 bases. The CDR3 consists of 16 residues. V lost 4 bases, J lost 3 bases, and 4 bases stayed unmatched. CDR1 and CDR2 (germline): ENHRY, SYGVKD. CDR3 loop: CAISAWTSGSTDTQYF. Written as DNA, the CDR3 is TGTGCCATCAGTGCTTGGACTAGCGGGAGTACAGATACGCAGTATTTT.

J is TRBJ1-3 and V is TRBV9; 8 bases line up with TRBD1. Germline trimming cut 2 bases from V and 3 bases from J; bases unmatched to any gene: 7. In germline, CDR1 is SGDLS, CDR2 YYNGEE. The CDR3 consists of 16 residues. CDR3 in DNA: TGTGCCAGCAGCGTCCAGGACAGGGTTGGTGGAAACACCATATATTTT. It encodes CASSVQDRVGGNTIYF. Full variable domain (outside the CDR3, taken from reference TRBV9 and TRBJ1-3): DSGVTQTPKHLITATGQRVTLRCSPRSGDLSVYWYQQSLDQGLQFLIQYYNGEERAKGNILERFSAQQFPDLHSELNLSSLELGDSALYFCASSVQDRVGGNTIYFGEGSWLTVV.

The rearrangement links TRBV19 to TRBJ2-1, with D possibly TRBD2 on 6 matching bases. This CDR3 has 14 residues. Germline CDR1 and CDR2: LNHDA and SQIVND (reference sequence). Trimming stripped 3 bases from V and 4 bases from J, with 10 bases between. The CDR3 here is CASSIRGEYNEQFF. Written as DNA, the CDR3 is TGTGCCAGTAGTATTCGCGGGGAGTACAATGAGCAGTTCTTC.

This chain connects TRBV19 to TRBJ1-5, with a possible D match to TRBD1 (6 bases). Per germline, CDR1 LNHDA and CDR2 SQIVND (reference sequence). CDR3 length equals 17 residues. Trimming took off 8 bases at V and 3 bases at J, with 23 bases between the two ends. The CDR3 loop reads CASATRRGVGYNQPQHF. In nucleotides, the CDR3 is TGTGCCAGTGCCACCAGGAGGGGGGTAGGGTACAATCAGCCCCAGCATTTT. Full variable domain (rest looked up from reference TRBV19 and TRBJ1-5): DGGITQSPKYLFRKEGQNVTLSCEQNLNHDAMYWYRQDPGQGLRLIYYSQIVNDFQKGDIAEGYSVSREKKESFPLTVTSAQKNPTAFYLCASATRRGVGYNQPQHFGDGTRLSIL.

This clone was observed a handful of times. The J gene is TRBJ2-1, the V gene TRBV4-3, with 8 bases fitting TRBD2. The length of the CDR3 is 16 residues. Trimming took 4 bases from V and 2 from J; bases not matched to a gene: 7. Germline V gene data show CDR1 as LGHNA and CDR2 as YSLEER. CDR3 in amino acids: CASSLAGTSPYNEQFF. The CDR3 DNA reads TGCGCCAGCAGCCTAGCCGGGACTAGTCCCTACAATGAGCAGTTCTTC.

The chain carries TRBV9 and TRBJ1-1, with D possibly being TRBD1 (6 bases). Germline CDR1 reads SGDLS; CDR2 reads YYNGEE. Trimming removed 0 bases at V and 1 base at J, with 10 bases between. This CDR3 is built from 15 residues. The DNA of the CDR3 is TGTGCCAGCAGCGTAGAGGGGGAGTGGAACACTGAAGCTTTCTTT. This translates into CASSVEGEWNTEAFF.

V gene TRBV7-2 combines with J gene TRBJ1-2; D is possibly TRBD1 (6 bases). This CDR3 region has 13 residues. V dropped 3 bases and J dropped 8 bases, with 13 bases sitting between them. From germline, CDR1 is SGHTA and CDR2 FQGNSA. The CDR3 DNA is TGTGCCAGCAGCTTCGTCGGGGGGCACGGCTACACCTTC. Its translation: CASSFVGGHGYTF.

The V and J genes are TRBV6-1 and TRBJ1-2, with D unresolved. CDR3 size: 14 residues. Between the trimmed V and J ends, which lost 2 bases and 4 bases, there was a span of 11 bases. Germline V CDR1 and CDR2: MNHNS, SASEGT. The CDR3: CASSEPPSTYGYTF. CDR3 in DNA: TGTGCCAGCAGTGAACCCCCGTCGACCTATGGCTACACCTTC.